This TCR beta chain was recorded in a study of type 1 and type 2 diabetes patients. Study summary: Samples came from type 1 diabetic, type 2 diabetic or nondiabetic people, recruited in China.

General study results and limits: Age and gender were not matched between study groups, possibly biasing interpretation. Some expanded clones seen only in T1D might occur in additional T2D or control samples.

Genomic DNA was the PCR template. Amplification of the beta chain CDR3 used 30 forward and 13 reverse multiplex primers. Using its own MiXCR run on the multiplex PCR reads, TCRdb lists one record per CDR3 protein. The table lists 280,000 or so distinct CDR3 sequences, more than 45% of them singletons. This CDR3 spans 12 amino acids. The V gene lost 7 bases and the J gene lost 5 bases, with 12 bases spanning the gap. Germline CDR1 ENHRY, CDR2 SYGVKD. This clonotype was observed many times. Its target is not known. Each participant gave 9.5 to 10 milliliters of peripheral blood. V usage is TRBV10-3 and J usage is TRBJ2-7; possible D gene TRBD1, 6 bases. The clonotype was recovered from a man aged 18-30 years with type 2 diabetes. The sequencing sample was made of peripheral blood mononuclear cells (PBMCs). The DNA for the CDR3 is TGTGCCATCACCGGGACACTCAACGAGCAGTACTTC. Translated, it gives CAITGTLNEQYF.